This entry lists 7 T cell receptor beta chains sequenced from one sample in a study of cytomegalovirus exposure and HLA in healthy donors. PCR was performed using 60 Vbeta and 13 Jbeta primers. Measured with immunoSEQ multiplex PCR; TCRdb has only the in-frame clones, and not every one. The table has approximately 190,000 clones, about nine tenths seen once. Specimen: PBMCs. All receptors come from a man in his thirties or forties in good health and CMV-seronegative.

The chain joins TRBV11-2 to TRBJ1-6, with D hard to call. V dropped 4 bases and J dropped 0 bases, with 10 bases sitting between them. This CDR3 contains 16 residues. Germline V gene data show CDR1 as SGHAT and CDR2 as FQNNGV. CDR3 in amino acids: CASSSVQISYNSPLHF. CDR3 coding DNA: TGTGCCAGCAGCTCAGTACAAATCTCCTATAATTCACCCCTCCACTTT. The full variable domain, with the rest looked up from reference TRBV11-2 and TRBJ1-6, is EAGVAQSPRYKIIEKRQSVAFWCNPISGHATLYWYQQILGQGPKLLIQFQNNGVVDDSQLPKDRFSAERLKGVDSTLKIQPAKLEDSAVYLCASSSVQISYNSPLHFGNGTRLTVT.

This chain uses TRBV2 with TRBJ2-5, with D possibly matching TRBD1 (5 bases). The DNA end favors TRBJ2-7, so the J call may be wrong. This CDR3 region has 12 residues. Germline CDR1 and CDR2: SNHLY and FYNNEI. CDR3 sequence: CASSVQVHEQYF. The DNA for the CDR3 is TGTGCCAGCAGTGTACAGGTACACGAGCAGTACTTC.

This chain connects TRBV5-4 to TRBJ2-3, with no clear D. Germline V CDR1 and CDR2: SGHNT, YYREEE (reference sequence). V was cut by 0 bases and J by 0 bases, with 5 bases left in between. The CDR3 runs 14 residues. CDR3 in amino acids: CASSLGPSTDTQYF. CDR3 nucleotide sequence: TGTGCCAGCAGCTTGGGTCCTAGCACAGATACGCAGTATTTT.

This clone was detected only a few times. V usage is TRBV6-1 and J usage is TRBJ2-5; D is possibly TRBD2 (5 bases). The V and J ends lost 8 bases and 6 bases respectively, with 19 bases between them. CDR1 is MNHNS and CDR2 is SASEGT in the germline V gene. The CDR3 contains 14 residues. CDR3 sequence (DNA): TGTGCCAGCTCACTAGGTAGTACTTTGCAGACCCAGTACTTC. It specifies CASSLGSTLQTQYF.

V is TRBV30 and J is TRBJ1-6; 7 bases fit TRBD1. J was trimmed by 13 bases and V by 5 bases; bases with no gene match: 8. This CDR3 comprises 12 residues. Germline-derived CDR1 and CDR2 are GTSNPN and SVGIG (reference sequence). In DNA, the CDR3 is TGTGCCTGGGGGGGACAGCGAGCCCCCCTCCACTTT. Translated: CAWGGQRAPLHF.

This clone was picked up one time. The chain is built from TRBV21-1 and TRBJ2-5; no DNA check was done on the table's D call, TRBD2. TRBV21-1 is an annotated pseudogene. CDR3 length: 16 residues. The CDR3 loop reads CASSESSPGYGETQYF. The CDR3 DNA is TGTGCCAGCAGCGAAAGTTCCCCGGGATATGGAGAGACCCAGTACTTC.

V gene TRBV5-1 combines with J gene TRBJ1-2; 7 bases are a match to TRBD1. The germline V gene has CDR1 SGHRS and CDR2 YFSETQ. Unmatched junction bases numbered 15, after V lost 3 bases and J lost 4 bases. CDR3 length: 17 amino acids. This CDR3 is CASSSAGRGTASYGYTF. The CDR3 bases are TGCGCCAGCAGCTCGGCAGGCAGGGGGACCGCCTCCTATGGCTACACCTTC.